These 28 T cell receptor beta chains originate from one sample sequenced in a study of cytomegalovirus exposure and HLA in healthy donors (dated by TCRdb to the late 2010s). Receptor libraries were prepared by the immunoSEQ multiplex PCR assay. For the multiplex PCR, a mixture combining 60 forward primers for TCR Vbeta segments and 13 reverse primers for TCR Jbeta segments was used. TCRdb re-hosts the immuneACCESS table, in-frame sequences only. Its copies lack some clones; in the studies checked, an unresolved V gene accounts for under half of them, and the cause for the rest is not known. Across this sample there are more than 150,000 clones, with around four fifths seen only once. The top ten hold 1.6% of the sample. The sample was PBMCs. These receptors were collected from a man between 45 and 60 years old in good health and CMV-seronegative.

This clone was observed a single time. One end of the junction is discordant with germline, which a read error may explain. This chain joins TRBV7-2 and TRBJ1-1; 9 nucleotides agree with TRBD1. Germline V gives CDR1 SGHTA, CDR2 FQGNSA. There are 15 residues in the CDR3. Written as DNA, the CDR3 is TGTGCCAGCAACTTAGTTGGACAGGGGTCCACTGAAGCTTTCTTT. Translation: CASNLVGQGSTEAFF.

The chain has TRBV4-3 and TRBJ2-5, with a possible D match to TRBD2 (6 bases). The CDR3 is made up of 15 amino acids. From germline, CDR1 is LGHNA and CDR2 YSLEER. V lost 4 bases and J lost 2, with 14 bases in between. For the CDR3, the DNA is TGCGCCAGCAGCCTAAGGCGGGGCACTCAAGAGACCCAGTACTTC. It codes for CASSLRRGTQETQYF.

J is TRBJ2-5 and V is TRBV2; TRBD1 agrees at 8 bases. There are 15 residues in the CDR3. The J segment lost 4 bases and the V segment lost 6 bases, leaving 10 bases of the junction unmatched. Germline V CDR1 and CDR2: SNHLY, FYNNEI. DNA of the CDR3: TGTGCCAGCAGAATGGGGACAGGAGGTAGAGAGACCCAGTACTTC. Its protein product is CASRMGTGGRETQYF.

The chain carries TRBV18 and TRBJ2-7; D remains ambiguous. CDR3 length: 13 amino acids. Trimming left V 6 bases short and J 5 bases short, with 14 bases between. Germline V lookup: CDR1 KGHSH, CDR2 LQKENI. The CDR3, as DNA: TGTGCCAGCTCTCCGACGATTGAGGACGAGCAGTACTTC. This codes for CASSPTIEDEQYF.

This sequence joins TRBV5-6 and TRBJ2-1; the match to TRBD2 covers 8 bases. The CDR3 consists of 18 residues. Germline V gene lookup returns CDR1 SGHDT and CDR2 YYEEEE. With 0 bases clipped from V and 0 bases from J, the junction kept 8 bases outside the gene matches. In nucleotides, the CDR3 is TGTGCCAGCAGCTTGGGTAATTTGGCGGGAGGCTCCTACAATGAGCAGTTCTTC. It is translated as CASSLGNLAGGSYNEQFF. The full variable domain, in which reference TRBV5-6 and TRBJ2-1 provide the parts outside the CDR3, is DAGVTQSPTHLIKTRGQQVTLRCSPKSGHDTVSWYQQALGQGPQFIFQYYEEEERQRGNFPDRFSGHQFPNYSSELNVNALLLGDSALYLCASSLGNLAGGSYNEQFFGPGTRLTVL.

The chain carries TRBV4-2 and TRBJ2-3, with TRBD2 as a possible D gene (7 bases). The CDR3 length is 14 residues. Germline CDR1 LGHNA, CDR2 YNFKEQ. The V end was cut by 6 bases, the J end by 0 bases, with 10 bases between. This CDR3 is CASRRGASTDTQYF. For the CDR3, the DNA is TGTGCCAGCAGACGGGGGGCTAGCACAGATACGCAGTATTTT.

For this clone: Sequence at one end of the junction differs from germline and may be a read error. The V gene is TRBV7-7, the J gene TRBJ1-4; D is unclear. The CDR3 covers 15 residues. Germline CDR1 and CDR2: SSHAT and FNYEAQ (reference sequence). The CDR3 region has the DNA TGTGCTAGCAGCTTAGGGCGGGAGCGTAATGAAAAACTGTTTTTT. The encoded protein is CASSLGRERNEKLFF.

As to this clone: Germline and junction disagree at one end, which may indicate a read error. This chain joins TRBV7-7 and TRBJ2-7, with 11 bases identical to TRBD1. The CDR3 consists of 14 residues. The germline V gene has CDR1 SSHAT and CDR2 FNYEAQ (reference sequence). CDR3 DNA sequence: TGTGCTAGCAGCTTAGGACAGGGGGCCGGCGAGCAGTACTTC. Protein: CASSLGQGAGEQYF. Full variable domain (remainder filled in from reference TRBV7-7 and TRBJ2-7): GAGVSQSPRYKVTKRGQDVTLRCDPISSHATLYWYQQALGQGPEFLTYFNYEAQPDKSGLPSDRFSAERPEGSISTLTIQRTEQRDSAMYRCASSLGQGAGEQYFGPGTRLTVT.

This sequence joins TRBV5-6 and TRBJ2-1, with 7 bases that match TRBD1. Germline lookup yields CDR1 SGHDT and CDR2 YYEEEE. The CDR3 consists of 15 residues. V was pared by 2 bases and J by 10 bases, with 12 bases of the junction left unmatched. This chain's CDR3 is CASSLTTGTRGEQFF. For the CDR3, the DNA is TGTGCCAGCAGCTTAACTACCGGGACCAGGGGGGAGCAGTTCTTC.

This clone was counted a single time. CDR3 loop: CSVAGSSTDTQYF. CDR3 sequence (DNA): TGCAGCGTGGCGGGATCCTCCACAGATACGCAGTATTTT. The chain employs TRBV29-1 and TRBJ2-3; D perhaps matches TRBD2 (6 bases). The CDR3 has 13 residues. Germline-derived CDR1 and CDR2 are SQVTM and ANQGSEA. V lost 6 bases to trimming and J lost 2 bases, with 12 bases between them.

The CDR3 nucleotides read TGTGCCAGCAGCCCCGGGACAGAGGAAAACACCATATATTTT. Translated: CASSPGTEENTIYF. V and J are TRBV9 and TRBJ1-3, with 7 positions matching TRBD1. The trim removed 4 bases at V and 6 bases at J, leaving 7 bases unmatched. Germline CDR1 and CDR2: SGDLS and YYNGEE. The CDR3 sequence is 14 residues long.

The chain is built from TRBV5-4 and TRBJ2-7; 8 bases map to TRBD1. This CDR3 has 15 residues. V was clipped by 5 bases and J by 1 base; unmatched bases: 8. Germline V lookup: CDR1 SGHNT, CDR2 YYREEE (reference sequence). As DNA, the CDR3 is TGTGCCAGCAGGGCGGGACAGGATCTTTCCTACGAGCAGTACTTC. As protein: CASRAGQDLSYEQYF.

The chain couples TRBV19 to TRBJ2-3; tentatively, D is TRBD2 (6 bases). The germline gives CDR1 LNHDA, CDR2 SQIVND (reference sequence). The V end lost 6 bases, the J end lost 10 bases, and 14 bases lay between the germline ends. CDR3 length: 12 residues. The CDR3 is CASSGGARPQYF. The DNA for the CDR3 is TGTGCCAGTAGCGGGGGTGCCCGCCCGCAGTATTTT.

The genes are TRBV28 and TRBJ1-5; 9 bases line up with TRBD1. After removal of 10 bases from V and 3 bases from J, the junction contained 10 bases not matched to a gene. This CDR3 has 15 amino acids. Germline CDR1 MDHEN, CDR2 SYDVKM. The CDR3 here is CATVRQGGDNQPQHF. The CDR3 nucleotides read TGTGCCACGGTCCGACAGGGGGGAGACAATCAGCCCCAGCATTTT.

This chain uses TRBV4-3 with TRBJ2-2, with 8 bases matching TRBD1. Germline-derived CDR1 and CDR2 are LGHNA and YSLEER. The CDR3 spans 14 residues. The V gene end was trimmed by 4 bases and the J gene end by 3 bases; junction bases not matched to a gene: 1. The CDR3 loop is CASSLQGDTGELFF. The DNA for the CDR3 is TGCGCCAGCAGCCTACAGGGGGACACCGGGGAGCTGTTTTTT.

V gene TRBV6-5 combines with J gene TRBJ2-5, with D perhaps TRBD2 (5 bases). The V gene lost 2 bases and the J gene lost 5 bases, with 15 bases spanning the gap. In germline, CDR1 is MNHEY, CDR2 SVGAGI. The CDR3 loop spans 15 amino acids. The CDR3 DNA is TGTGCCAGCAGTTACACCCAATTGGACTCGGAGACCCAGTACTTC. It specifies CASSYTQLDSETQYF.

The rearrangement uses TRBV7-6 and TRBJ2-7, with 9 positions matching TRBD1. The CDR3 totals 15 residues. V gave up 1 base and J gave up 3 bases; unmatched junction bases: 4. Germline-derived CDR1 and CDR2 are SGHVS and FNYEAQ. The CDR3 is CASSLGGDRVYEQYF. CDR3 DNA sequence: TGTGCCAGCAGCTTAGGTGGGGACAGGGTCTACGAGCAGTACTTC.

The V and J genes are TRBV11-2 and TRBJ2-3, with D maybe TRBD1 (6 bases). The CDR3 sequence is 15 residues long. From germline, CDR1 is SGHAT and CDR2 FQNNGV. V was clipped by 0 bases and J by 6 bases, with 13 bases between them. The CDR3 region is CASSLDLLRGDTQYF. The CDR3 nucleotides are TGTGCCAGCAGCTTAGATCTTTTAAGGGGGGATACGCAGTATTTT. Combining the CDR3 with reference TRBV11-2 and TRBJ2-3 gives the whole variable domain EAGVAQSPRYKIIEKRQSVAFWCNPISGHATLYWYQQILGQGPKLLIQFQNNGVVDDSQLPKDRFSAERLKGVDSTLKIQPAKLEDSAVYLCASSLDLLRGDTQYFGPGTRLTVL.

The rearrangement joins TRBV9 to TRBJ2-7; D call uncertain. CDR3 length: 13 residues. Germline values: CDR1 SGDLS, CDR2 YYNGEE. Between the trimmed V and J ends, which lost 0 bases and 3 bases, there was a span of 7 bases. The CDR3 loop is CASSVVAGYEQYF. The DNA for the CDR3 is TGTGCCAGCAGCGTAGTGGCAGGCTACGAGCAGTACTTC.

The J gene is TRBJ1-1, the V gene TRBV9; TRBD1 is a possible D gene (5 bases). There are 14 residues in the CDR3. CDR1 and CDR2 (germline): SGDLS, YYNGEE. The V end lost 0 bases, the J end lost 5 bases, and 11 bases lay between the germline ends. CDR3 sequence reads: CASSVGSRQTEAFF. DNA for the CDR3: TGTGCCAGCAGCGTAGGAAGCCGACAGACTGAAGCTTTCTTT.

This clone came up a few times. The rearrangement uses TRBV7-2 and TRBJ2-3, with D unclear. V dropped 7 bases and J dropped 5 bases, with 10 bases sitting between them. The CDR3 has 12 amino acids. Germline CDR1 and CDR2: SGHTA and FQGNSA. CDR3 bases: TGTGCCAGCACTTCGTGGAGAGATACGCAGTATTTT. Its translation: CASTSWRDTQYF.

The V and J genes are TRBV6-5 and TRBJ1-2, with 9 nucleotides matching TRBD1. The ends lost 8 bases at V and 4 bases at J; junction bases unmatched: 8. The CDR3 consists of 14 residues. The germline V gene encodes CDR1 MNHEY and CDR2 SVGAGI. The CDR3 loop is CASGGGQGGYGYTF. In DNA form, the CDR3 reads TGTGCCAGCGGGGGGGGACAGGGCGGCTATGGCTACACCTTC.

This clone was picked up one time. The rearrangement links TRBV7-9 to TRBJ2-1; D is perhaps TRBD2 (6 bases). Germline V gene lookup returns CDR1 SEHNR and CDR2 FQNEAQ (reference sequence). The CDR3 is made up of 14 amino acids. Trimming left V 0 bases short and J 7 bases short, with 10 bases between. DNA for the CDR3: TGTGCCAGCAGCTTAGCGGGAGGAATTAATGAGCAGTTCTTC. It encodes CASSLAGGINEQFF.

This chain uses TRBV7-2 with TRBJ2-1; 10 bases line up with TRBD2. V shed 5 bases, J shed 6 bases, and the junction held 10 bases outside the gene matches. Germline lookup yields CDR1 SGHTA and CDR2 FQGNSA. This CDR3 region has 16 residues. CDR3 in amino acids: CASSLSGGAAFNEQFF. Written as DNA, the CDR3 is TGTGCCAGCAGCCTAAGCGGGGGGGCAGCTTTCAATGAGCAGTTCTTC.

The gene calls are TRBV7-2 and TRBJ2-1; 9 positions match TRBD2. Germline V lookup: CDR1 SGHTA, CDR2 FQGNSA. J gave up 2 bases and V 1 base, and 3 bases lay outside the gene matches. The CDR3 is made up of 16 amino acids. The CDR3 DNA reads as TGTGCCAGCAGCTTAGACAGCGGGAGGACCTACAATGAGCAGTTCTTC. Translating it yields CASSLDSGRTYNEQFF.

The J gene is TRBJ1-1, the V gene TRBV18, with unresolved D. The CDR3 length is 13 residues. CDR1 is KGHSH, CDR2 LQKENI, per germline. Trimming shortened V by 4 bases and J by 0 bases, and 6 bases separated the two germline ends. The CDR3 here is CASSRSVNTEAFF. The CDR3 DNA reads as TGTGCCAGCTCACGGTCAGTGAACACTGAAGCTTTCTTT.

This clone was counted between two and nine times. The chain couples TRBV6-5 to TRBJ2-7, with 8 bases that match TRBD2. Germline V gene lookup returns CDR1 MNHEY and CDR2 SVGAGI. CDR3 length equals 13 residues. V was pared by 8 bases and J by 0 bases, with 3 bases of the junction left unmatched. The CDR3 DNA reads TGTGCCAGCCGGCGGGGGGTCTCCTACGAGCAGTACTTC. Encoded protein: CASRRGVSYEQYF.

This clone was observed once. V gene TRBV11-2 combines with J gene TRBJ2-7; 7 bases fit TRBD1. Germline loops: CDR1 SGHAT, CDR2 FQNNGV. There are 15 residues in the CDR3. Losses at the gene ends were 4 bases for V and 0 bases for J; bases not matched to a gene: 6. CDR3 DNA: TGTGCCAGCAGCTCCTCACAGGGGTACTCCTACGAGCAGTACTTC. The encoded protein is CASSSSQGYSYEQYF.